A single sample is the source of the 28 T cell receptor beta chains below, sequenced in a study of blood T cells in healthy people across ages (dated by TCRdb to between 2014 and 2016). The library came from 5' RACE. Sequencing instrument: Illumina HiSeq 2500. A second PCR of about 6 to 11 cycles was performed with a sample-barcoded 5' primer and a J-beta primer mix. TCRdb reanalyzed the raw reads on its own, using fastp at Q25 for trimming and MiXCR for clone calling, and kept in-frame beta chains. Each CDR3 protein gets just one entry, which takes the most common genes and DNA from the rows behind it. This sample comprises roughly 860,000 distinct CDR3 sequences, 62% of them detected only once. The biggest ten clones account for around a quarter of the sample. The sequenced sample consisted of blood. These receptors originate from a man aged 30-40 years in good health.

The V gene is TRBV7-2, the J gene TRBJ1-3; tentative D call: TRBD1 (5 bases). The CDR3 is 14 amino acids. The ends were cut back, 8 bases at V and 0 bases at J, with 11 bases in the middle. From germline, CDR1 is SGHTA and CDR2 FQGNSA. The CDR3 DNA reads TGTGCCAGCGCCGCGGGGACCTCTGGAAACACCATATATTTT. Translating it yields CASAAGTSGNTIYF.

This clonotype has a single count. The chain uses TRBV7-9 and TRBJ2-7, with D perhaps matching TRBD1 (6 bases). V lost 2 bases, J lost 1 base, and 12 bases lay in between. The germline gives CDR1 SEHNR, CDR2 FQNEAQ (reference sequence). The CDR3 extends over 15 amino acids. The CDR3 loop is CASSLQGRLSYEQYF. CDR3 sequence (DNA): TGTGCCAGCAGCTTACAGGGGCGCCTTTCCTACGAGCAGTACTTC.

The chain combines TRBV12-3 or TRBV12-4 with TRBJ2-6; D gene ambiguous. With 3 bases removed from V and 0 bases from J, the gap between germline ends came to 9 bases. CDR3 size: 16 residues. The CDR3 is CASSFAANSGANVLTF. The CDR3 DNA sequence: TGTGCCAGCAGTTTTGCAGCTAACTCTGGGGCCAACGTCCTGACTTTC.

V and J are TRBV7-2 and TRBJ1-2, with 9 bases matching TRBD1. This CDR3 has 15 residues. CDR1 SGHTA and CDR2 FQGNSA come from the germline V gene. V gave up 6 bases and J gave up 7 bases; unmatched junction bases: 12. CDR3 region: CASSRWTGEVGGYTF. The DNA for the CDR3 is TGTGCCAGCAGTCGTTGGACAGGGGAAGTGGGTGGCTACACCTTC.

This clonotype turned up a few times. The J gene is TRBJ2-7, the V gene TRBV25-1; D is ambiguous. Trimming removed 0 bases at V and 2 bases at J, with 11 bases between. Germline CDR1 and CDR2: MGHDK and SYGVNS. This CDR3 spans 15 amino acids. The DNA of the CDR3 is TGTGCCAGCAGTGAATACCCCGACACAACCTACGAGCAGTACTTC. Protein product: CASSEYPDTTYEQYF.

This chain links TRBV14 with TRBJ2-1; D may be TRBD1 (6 bases). The CDR3 sequence is 15 residues long. Germline CDR1 reads SGHDN; CDR2 reads FVKESK. V was cut by 1 base and J by 13 bases, with 20 bases left in between. The CDR3 DNA follows: TGTGCCAGCAGCCAAGCCTTGGGGGACACGGAGACCCAGTTCTTC. As protein: CASSQALGDTETQFF.

V usage is TRBV7-2 and J usage is TRBJ1-2; TRBD1 matches at 7 bases. Germline CDR1 SGHTA, CDR2 FQGNSA. The CDR3 contains 15 residues. J gave up 6 bases and V 4 bases, and 11 bases lay outside the gene matches. CDR3 in DNA: TGTGCCAGCAGCTCCACTAGACAGGGCAGAGATGGCTACACCTTC. As protein: CASSSTRQGRDGYTF. Complete variable domain (other parts from reference TRBV7-2 and TRBJ1-2): GAGVSQSPSNKVTEKGKDVELRCDPISGHTALYWYRQSLGQGLEFLIYFQGNSAPDKSGLPSDRFSAERTGGSVSTLTIQRTQQEDSAVYLCASSSTRQGRDGYTFGSGTRLTVV.

This clonotype has more than one count but fewer than ten. CDR3 residues: CASSHRGSTDTQYF. CDR3 bases: TGTGCCAGCAGCCACCGGGGGAGCACAGATACGCAGTATTTT. V gene TRBV3-1 combines with J gene TRBJ2-3; D possibly corresponds to TRBD2 (6 bases). The CDR3 contains 14 residues. Trimming pared 3 bases from V and 0 bases from J, leaving 7 bases between. The germline V gene encodes CDR1 LGHDT and CDR2 YNNKEL (reference sequence).

The chain's CDR3 is CSARDQRQPTDTQYF. The CDR3 bases are TGCAGTGCTAGAGATCAACGGCAACCCACAGATACGCAGTATTTT. This chain connects TRBV20-1 to TRBJ2-3; the D is unclear. V was pared by 0 bases and J by 2 bases, with 12 bases between. Germline V gene data show CDR1 as DFQATT and CDR2 as SNEGSKA (reference sequence). This CDR3 spans 15 amino acids.

This clonotype was observed a single time. The chain carries TRBV7-2 and TRBJ2-1; TRBD2 agrees at 7 bases. This CDR3 spans 15 amino acids. The germline V gene has CDR1 SGHTA and CDR2 FQGNSA. The trim removed 1 base at V and 7 bases at J, leaving 7 bases unmatched. The CDR3 protein is CASSLDAGERNEQFF. DNA of the CDR3: TGTGCCAGCAGCTTAGATGCGGGGGAGCGGAATGAGCAGTTCTTC.

The chain couples TRBV28 to TRBJ2-5, with TRBD2 as a possible D gene (6 bases). CDR3 size: 15 residues. Trimming removed 6 bases from V and 0 bases from J, with 14 bases in between. The germline CDR1 and CDR2 sequences are MDHEN and SYDVKM. CDR3 DNA: TGTGCCAGCAGAGAAATCCGGGACTACCAAGAGACCCAGTACTTC. Residues: CASREIRDYQETQYF.

This clonotype was picked up a small number of times. The chain employs TRBV13 and TRBJ2-4; the D gene is possibly TRBD1 (7 bases). Trimming removed 5 bases from V and 8 bases from J, with 19 bases in between. This CDR3 has 15 residues. The V gene's germline CDR1 is PRHDT and CDR2 FYEKMQ (reference sequence). CDR3 loop: CASSPRQGGGYIQYF. CDR3 coding DNA: TGTGCCAGCAGCCCGAGACAGGGTGGAGGGTACATTCAGTACTTC.

The J gene is TRBJ1-2, the V gene TRBV29-1; 12 nucleotides align to TRBD1. V was pared by 8 bases and J by 3 bases, with 10 bases of the junction left unmatched. The CDR3 extends over 15 amino acids. Germline V gene lookup returns CDR1 SQVTM and CDR2 ANQGSEA. The CDR3 sequence: CSFSGTGGLDYGYTF. The CDR3 DNA reads as TGCAGCTTCTCCGGGACAGGGGGCCTTGACTATGGCTACACCTTC.

The chain links TRBV5-5 to TRBJ2-5; either TRBD1 or TRBD2 may supply D (5 bases each). CDR3 size: 16 residues. Germline CDR1 SGHKS, CDR2 YYEKEE (reference sequence). V lost 6 bases to trimming and J lost 4 bases, with 22 bases between them. Written as DNA, the CDR3 is TGTGCCAGCAAACAAGGGGTAGGCGGGTTCTCAGAGACCCAGTACTTC. Translating it yields CASKQGVGGFSETQYF.

The gene calls are TRBV5-1 and TRBJ2-1; D is unclear. This CDR3 comprises 16 residues. Trimming pared 0 bases from V and 8 bases from J, leaving 18 bases between. Looked up from germline, CDR1 is SGHRS and CDR2 is YFSETQ. The CDR3 here is CASSLDSWGGLDEQFF. Written as DNA, the CDR3 is TGCGCCAGCAGCTTGGATAGCTGGGGTGGTTTGGATGAGCAGTTCTTC.

CDR3 coding DNA: TGTGCCAGCAGCTTATTACGTGTGGGAGAGACCCAGTACTTC. Its protein is CASSLLRVGETQYF. J is TRBJ2-7 and V is TRBV5-8, with D unresolved. Near its end, the DNA agrees better with TRBJ2-5, so the J call may be wrong. Germline values: CDR1 SGHTS, CDR2 YDEGEE. The CDR3 length is 14 residues.

The rearrangement uses TRBV20-1 and TRBJ2-1; no clear D gene. This CDR3 is built from 12 residues. The V end lost 3 bases, the J end lost 6 bases, and 9 bases lay between the germline ends. Germline-derived CDR1 and CDR2 are DFQATT and SNEGSKA (reference sequence). The CDR3 region is CSASTTINEQFF. CDR3 nucleotides: TGCAGTGCTAGTACCACCATCAATGAGCAGTTCTTC.

This clonotype was counted between two and nine times. The chain uses TRBV29-1 and TRBJ2-4, with 8 bases fitting TRBD1. Germline V gives CDR1 SQVTM, CDR2 ANQGSEA. The trim removed 4 bases at V and 5 bases at J, leaving 10 bases unmatched. The CDR3 consists of 15 residues. CDR3 sequence reads: CSVGRRGQAQNIQYF. CDR3 DNA sequence: TGCAGCGTTGGGCGAAGGGGACAGGCTCAAAACATTCAGTACTTC.

V and J are TRBV13 and TRBJ2-1, with 12 bases lining up with TRBD2. CDR3 size: 21 residues. V lost 1 base and J lost 0; bases outside the gene matches: 13. The V gene's germline CDR1 is PRHDT and CDR2 FYEKMQ (reference sequence). The CDR3 sequence: CASSLDARLAGGPLSYNEQFF. The CDR3 DNA follows: TGTGCCAGCAGCTTAGACGCTAGGCTAGCGGGGGGGCCCCTCTCCTACAATGAGCAGTTCTTC.

The chain combines TRBV3-1 with TRBJ1-2; D call uncertain. The CDR3 runs 12 residues. Trimming stripped 5 bases from V and 7 bases from J, with 11 bases between. CDR1 LGHDT and CDR2 YNNKEL come from the germline V gene (reference sequence). The CDR3 sequence: CASSALGIGYTF. The CDR3 DNA follows: TGTGCCAGCAGCGCCTTAGGGATTGGCTACACCTTC.

The sample holds one count of this clonotype. The junction does not match germline at one end; this may be a read error. This sequence joins TRBV9 and TRBJ2-7; 8 bases fit TRBD2. This CDR3 is 15 amino acids long. Germline V gene lookup returns CDR1 SGDLS and CDR2 YYNGEE. In DNA form, the CDR3 reads TGTGCCAGCAGCGGCGTGCGGGGGGACTCCTATGAGCAGTACTTC. This encodes CASSGVRGDSYEQYF.

The V gene is TRBV27, the J gene TRBJ1-6; TRBD1 might be the D (5 bases). Germline assignment: CDR1 MNHEY and CDR2 SMNVEV (reference sequence). There are 15 residues in the CDR3. The V end was cut by 2 bases, the J end by 8 bases, with 13 bases between. In DNA, the CDR3 is TGTGCCAGCAGTTTAACATGGGACCGCTATTCACCCCTCCACTTT. It is translated as CASSLTWDRYSPLHF.

This clonotype was found once. The chain combines TRBV7-3 with TRBJ1-3, with D possibly TRBD1 on 5 matching bases. The CDR3 consists of 16 residues. In germline, CDR1 is SGHTA, CDR2 FQGTGA. V was shortened by 1 base and J by 1 base, with 11 bases between the two germline ends. CDR3 DNA sequence: TGTGCCAGCAGCTTAATGGCGGGGGGATCTGGAAACACCATATATTTT. Amino acid sequence: CASSLMAGGSGNTIYF.

The genes are TRBV28 and TRBJ2-7; TRBD2 is a possible D gene (5 bases). The length of the CDR3 is 14 residues. Deletions cut 6 bases from V and 2 bases from J, with 14 bases between. Germline V gene lookup returns CDR1 MDHEN and CDR2 SYDVKM. CDR3 region: CASSHPGLAYEQYF. The DNA of the CDR3 is TGTGCCAGCAGCCACCCAGGACTGGCCTACGAGCAGTACTTC.

The chain links TRBV7-2 to TRBJ2-1; the D gene is possibly TRBD1 (5 bases). This CDR3 contains 12 residues. Germline loops: CDR1 SGHTA, CDR2 FQGNSA. V lost 3 bases and J lost 10, with 10 bases in between. Written as DNA, the CDR3 is TGTGCCAGCAGCTTCCAGGGTTGCGAGCAGTTCTTC. It codes for CASSFQGCEQFF.

CDR3: CASSQSIGITDTQYF. The DNA for the CDR3 is TGTGCCAGCAGCCAAAGTATAGGAATCACAGATACGCAGTATTTT. The gene calls are TRBV7-9 and TRBJ2-3; no clear D. Germline V gene lookup returns CDR1 SEHNR and CDR2 FQNEAQ (reference sequence). This CDR3 spans 15 amino acids. Deletions cut 5 bases from V and 2 bases from J, with 14 bases between.

The V call is TRBV6-1, the J call TRBJ2-1; 10 bases match TRBD2. Germline V gene lookup returns CDR1 MNHNS and CDR2 SASEGT. The junction had 6 bases not matched to a gene; V was cut back by 5 bases and J by 5 bases. This CDR3 is built from 15 residues. CDR3 sequence: CASSPGLAIDNEQFF. Written as DNA, the CDR3 is TGTGCCAGCAGTCCGGGACTAGCGATAGACAATGAGCAGTTCTTC.

This clonotype appeared once. V and J are TRBV2 and TRBJ2-7; possibly TRBD1 for D (5 bases). The J call may be incorrect, as the DNA end agrees better with TRBJ2-5. The CDR3 totals 15 residues. Looked up from germline, CDR1 is SNHLY and CDR2 is FYNNEI. Here the CDR3 reads CASRDGHGVQETQYF. The CDR3 DNA reads as TGTGCCAGCAGGGATGGACACGGTGTCCAAGAGACCCAGTACTTC.